This entry lists 27 T cell receptor beta chains sequenced from one sample in a study of vaccination and CD4 T cells after COVID-19. Treatment: roughly nine-day PBMC culture with coronavirus spike peptide pools or control peptides (ViraFEST assay). No cognate antigen is known for these TCRs. The study sequenced cultured CD4+ T cell DNA using the Oncomine TCR Beta short-read assay. Each CDR3 protein gets one entry after TCRdb re-called the PCR reads with MiXCR. The table records about 21,000 distinct CDR3 sequences, 60% of them present only once. Sample: CD4+ T cells from blood, cultured in vitro, taken after SARS-CoV-2 vaccination. The receptors originated from a human donor who had recovered from COVID-19.

The chain has TRBV7-3 and TRBJ2-2; D is undetermined. The CDR3 has 14 amino acids. CDR1 is SGHTA, CDR2 FQGTGA, per germline. V dropped 1 base and J dropped 4 bases, with 7 bases sitting between them. This CDR3 is CASSLSWRTGELFF. The CDR3 bases are TGTGCCAGCAGCTTAAGTTGGCGCACCGGGGAGCTGTTTTTT.

V and J are TRBV15 and TRBJ1-1; D perhaps matches TRBD1 (5 bases). This CDR3 region has 12 residues. Germline V gives CDR1 LNHNV, CDR2 YYDKDF (reference sequence). Between the trimmed V and J ends, which lost 5 bases and 3 bases, there was a span of 7 bases. CDR3 residues: CATSGADTEAFF. The CDR3 DNA follows: TGTGCCACCAGCGGGGCGGACACTGAAGCTTTCTTT.

This clonotype was seen a handful of times. This rearrangement joins TRBV7-2 to TRBJ1-1, with 7 bases lining up with TRBD1. Trimming took 4 bases from V and 1 from J; bases not matched to a gene: 0. The CDR3 length is 13 residues. Germline-derived CDR1 and CDR2 are SGHTA and FQGNSA. CDR3 bases: TGTGCCAGCAGCTACAGGGGGAACACTGAAGCTTTCTTT. Residues: CASSYRGNTEAFF.

This chain joins TRBV20-1 and TRBJ2-1; 11 bases align to TRBD2. The V segment lost 1 base and the J segment 12 bases; nucleotides outside the gene matches: 17. The CDR3 sequence is 17 residues long. Germline V gene lookup returns CDR1 DFQATT and CDR2 SNEGSKA (reference sequence). CDR3 region: CSARGGGLAELQWGQFF. In DNA, the CDR3 is TGCAGTGCTAGAGGCGGGGGACTAGCGGAACTACAATGGGGGCAGTTCTTC.

The chain carries TRBV15 and TRBJ2-7, with 9 bases that match TRBD1. This CDR3 comprises 15 residues. The V and J ends lost 2 bases and 4 bases, in that order; junction bases with no gene match: 6. The germline V gene has CDR1 LNHNV and CDR2 YYDKDF (reference sequence). The CDR3 protein is CATSRSRQGVYEQYF. The CDR3 DNA is TGTGCCACCAGCAGATCTCGACAGGGGGTTTACGAGCAGTACTTC.

This clonotype was observed a few times. The chain links TRBV6-1 to TRBJ1-6, with D unclear. The CDR3 consists of 15 residues. Germline lookup yields CDR1 MNHNS and CDR2 SASEGT. V lost 4 bases and J 0 bases, leaving 7 bases between the germline ends. The CDR3 loop reads CASSVGSSYNSPLHF. CDR3 bases: TGTGCCAGCAGTGTTGGGAGCTCCTATAATTCACCCCTCCACTTT.

This clonotype has more than one count but fewer than ten. The chain employs TRBV6-2 or TRBV6-3 and TRBJ1-1, with no clear D. This CDR3 contains 14 residues. Germline V CDR1 and CDR2: MNHEY, SVGEGT. V shed 3 bases and J shed 4 bases, with 12 bases lying between them. The CDR3 sequence is CASSYRGRGTEAFF. The CDR3 region has the DNA TGTGCCAGCAGTTATCGTGGCAGAGGCACTGAAGCTTTCTTT.

The chain couples TRBV5-3 to TRBJ2-7; 9 nucleotides match TRBD1. TRBV5-3 is an open reading frame whose function is uncertain. The CDR3 runs 16 residues. J gave up 5 bases and V 8 bases, and 17 bases lay outside the gene matches. The CDR3 DNA reads TGTGCCAGCAGCCGCCGCCTAGGGACAGGGATTGACGAGCAGTACTTC. Protein product: CASSRRLGTGIDEQYF.

The V gene is TRBV25-1, the J gene TRBJ1-6, with D possibly being TRBD1 (5 bases). V shed 3 bases and J shed 7 bases, with 13 bases lying between them. CDR1 and CDR2 from the germline V gene are MGHDK and SYGVNS. The CDR3 sequence is 15 residues long. CDR3 residues: CASSEYVGDNSPLHF. CDR3 nucleotide sequence: TGTGCCAGCAGTGAGTATGTAGGGGACAATTCACCCCTCCACTTT.

The chain recombines TRBV20-1 with TRBJ2-1; perhaps TRBD2 as D (6 bases). CDR1 and CDR2 from the germline V gene are DFQATT and SNEGSKA (reference sequence). Trimming left V 0 bases short and J 4 bases short, with 10 bases between. This CDR3 is built from 14 residues. The CDR3 DNA reads TGCAGTGCTAGAGATAGTGGGGGGTACAATGAGCAGTTCTTC. Its translation is CSARDSGGYNEQFF.

The chain uses TRBV7-8 and TRBJ1-5, with D uncertain. Trimming pared 6 bases from V and 5 bases from J, leaving 14 bases between. The germline gives CDR1 SGHVS, CDR2 FQNEAQ. The CDR3 is 14 amino acids. CDR3 region: CASSQAQAYQPQHF. CDR3 DNA: TGTGCCAGCAGTCAGGCCCAGGCTTATCAGCCCCAGCATTTT. The variable domain in full, with the rest retrieved from reference TRBV7-8 and TRBJ1-5, is GAGVSQSPRYKVAKRGQDVALRCDPISGHVSLFWYQQALGQGPEFLTYFQNEAQLDKSGLPSDRFFAERPEGSVSTLKIQRTQQEDSAVYLCASSQAQAYQPQHFGDGTRLSIL.

The rearrangement links TRBV12-3 or TRBV12-4 to TRBJ2-1, with D uncertain. Trimming cost V 5 bases and J 3 bases, with 11 bases left between them. There are 14 residues in the CDR3. CDR3 loop: CASSPSPVYNEQFF. For the CDR3, the DNA is TGTGCCAGCAGTCCCTCCCCCGTCTACAATGAGCAGTTCTTC.

This clonotype was seen a handful of times. This chain uses TRBV7-2 with TRBJ1-3; D gene uncertain. This CDR3 is 14 amino acids long. Per germline, CDR1 SGHTA and CDR2 FQGNSA. V was clipped by 5 bases and J by 7 bases, with 15 bases between them. DNA of the CDR3: TGTGCCAGCAGCCGGCTGACCGCGCGGAACACCATATATTTT. Amino acids: CASSRLTARNTIYF.

The CDR3 reads CASSLASYGYTF. In DNA, the CDR3 is TGTGCCAGCAGCTTAGCCAGCTATGGCTACACCTTC. V gene TRBV7-2 combines with J gene TRBJ1-2, with D unclear. V was cut by 0 bases and J by 4 bases, with 3 bases left in between. This CDR3 has 12 residues. Germline loops: CDR1 SGHTA, CDR2 FQGNSA.

The chain recombines TRBV7-8 with TRBJ1-5; D call uncertain. Germline values: CDR1 SGHVS, CDR2 FQNEAQ. V shed 4 bases and J shed 7 bases, with 17 bases lying between them. The CDR3 sequence is 15 residues long. The CDR3 DNA is TGTGCCAGCAGCTACTCGTCGGCCCCGGGGCAGCCCCAGCATTTT. Translating gives CASSYSSAPGQPQHF.

The rearrangement joins TRBV10-1 to TRBJ2-3; the match to TRBD2 covers 8 bases. Per germline, CDR1 WNHNN and CDR2 SYGVQD (reference sequence). This CDR3 is 17 amino acids long. V shed 0 bases, J shed 4 bases, and the junction held 9 bases outside the gene matches. This CDR3 reads CASSESNPSGLSDTQYF. For the CDR3, the DNA is TGCGCCAGCAGTGAGTCGAACCCTAGCGGGCTTTCAGATACGCAGTATTTT.

The V call is TRBV4-2, the J call TRBJ1-2; no clear D. CDR3 length: 15 amino acids. CDR1 and CDR2 (germline): LGHNA, YNFKEQ. Trimming removed 2 bases from V and 3 bases from J, with 13 bases in between. Here the CDR3 reads CASSQFGGVDYGYTF. The CDR3 DNA reads TGTGCCAGCAGCCAATTCGGAGGAGTTGACTATGGCTACACCTTC.

V and J are TRBV7-2 and TRBJ1-5; D not certain. The length of the CDR3 is 15 residues. V dropped 1 base and J dropped 0 bases, with 7 bases sitting between them. CDR1 is SGHTA and CDR2 is FQGNSA in the germline V gene. CDR3 sequence: CASSLVVSSNQPQHF. In nucleotides, the CDR3 is TGTGCCAGCAGCTTAGTGGTCAGTAGCAATCAGCCCCAGCATTTT.

The chain links TRBV6-1 to TRBJ2-5; a possible D gene is TRBD1 (6 bases). V gave up 6 bases and J gave up 4 bases, with 15 bases separating them. This CDR3 is 14 amino acids long. Germline CDR1 MNHNS, CDR2 SASEGT. The CDR3: CASRHGQSTETQYF. CDR3 nucleotide sequence: TGTGCCAGCAGACATGGACAGTCCACAGAGACCCAGTACTTC.

This clonotype was detected a few times. V usage is TRBV7-9 and J usage is TRBJ1-1; perhaps TRBD1 as D (5 bases). The germline V gene has CDR1 SEHNR and CDR2 FQNEAQ (reference sequence). The CDR3 extends over 13 amino acids. V dropped 7 bases and J dropped 3 bases, with 12 bases sitting between them. The CDR3 DNA sequence: TGTGCCAGCAACCTCGCGGGGGACACTGAAGCTTTCTTT. Residues: CASNLAGDTEAFF.

This clonotype was recorded a few times. The chain recombines TRBV10-3 with TRBJ2-7; 7 positions match TRBD2. With V trimmed by 8 bases and J by 2 bases, 12 bases remained unmatched. The CDR3 extends over 15 amino acids. Germline CDR1 reads ENHRY; CDR2 reads SYGVKD. The CDR3 coding sequence is TGTGCCATCGGGCGAACTAGCGCGAACGCCTACGAGCAGTACTTC. Amino acids: CAIGRTSANAYEQYF.

The J gene is TRBJ2-1, the V gene TRBV18; TRBD2 matches at 7 bases. Germline V lookup: CDR1 KGHSH, CDR2 LQKENI. The CDR3 totals 13 residues. The trim removed 11 bases at V and 9 bases at J, leaving 13 bases unmatched. The CDR3 DNA reads as TGTGCCTCCGCGGCTAGCGGAGGGGTTGAGCAGTTCTTC. Residues: CASAASGGVEQFF.

V and J are TRBV28 and TRBJ1-1; D possibly corresponds to TRBD1 (5 bases). This CDR3 is 15 amino acids long. V was shortened by 7 bases and J by 6 bases, with 21 bases between the two germline ends. CDR1 is MDHEN, CDR2 SYDVKM, per germline. CDR3 region: CASNPRGGDLAEAFF. The CDR3 nucleotides are TGTGCCAGCAACCCCCGGGGGGGGGATTTAGCTGAAGCTTTCTTT. Full variable domain (missing parts from reference TRBV28 and TRBJ1-1): DVKVTQSSRYLVKRTGEKVFLECVQDMDHENMFWYRQDPGLGLRLIYFSYDVKMKEKGDIPEGYSVSREKKERFSLILESASTNQTSMYLCASNPRGGDLAEAFFGQGTRLTVV.

The chain joins TRBV6-2 or TRBV6-3 to TRBJ2-1; no definite D call. With 1 base removed from V and 7 bases from J, the gap between germline ends came to 8 bases. Germline loops: CDR1 MNHEY, CDR2 SVGEGT. CDR3 length: 13 residues. CDR3 nucleotide sequence: TGTGCCAGCAGTTACTGGGAAAGTAATGAGCAGTTCTTC. This codes for CASSYWESNEQFF.

The V gene is TRBV7-2, the J gene TRBJ2-5; 9 bases map to TRBD2. From germline, CDR1 is SGHTA and CDR2 FQGNSA. V shed 7 bases and J 5 bases; nucleotides not matched to a gene: 8. The CDR3 is made up of 14 amino acids. This CDR3 is CASTPGLATETQYF. The CDR3 DNA follows: TGTGCCAGCACCCCGGGACTAGCTACGGAGACCCAGTACTTC.

The V gene is TRBV19, the J gene TRBJ2-1, with 13 bases aligning to TRBD2. Germline CDR1 LNHDA, CDR2 SQIVND (reference sequence). V trimming: 6 bases; J trimming: 12 bases; junction bases outside the gene matches: 8. This CDR3 has 14 residues. DNA for the CDR3: TGTGCCAGTAGCGGACTAGCGGGAGTATCGTCGCAGTTCTTC. Translating it yields CASSGLAGVSSQFF. The full variable domain, rest sourced from reference TRBV19 and TRBJ2-1, is DGGITQSPKYLFRKEGQNVTLSCEQNLNHDAMYWYRQDPGQGLRLIYYSQIVNDFQKGDIAEGYSVSREKKESFPLTVTSAQKNPTAFYLCASSGLAGVSSQFFGPGTRLTVL.

The CDR3, as DNA: TGTGCCAGCGGGAGAGACCTTACCGGGGAGCTGTTTTTT. This sequence encodes CASGRDLTGELFF. The rearrangement uses TRBV6-1 and TRBJ2-2, with TRBD2 as a possible D gene (5 bases). Trimming took 8 bases from V and 5 from J, leaving 12 bases between them. CDR1 MNHNS and CDR2 SASEGT come from the germline V gene. CDR3 size: 13 residues.